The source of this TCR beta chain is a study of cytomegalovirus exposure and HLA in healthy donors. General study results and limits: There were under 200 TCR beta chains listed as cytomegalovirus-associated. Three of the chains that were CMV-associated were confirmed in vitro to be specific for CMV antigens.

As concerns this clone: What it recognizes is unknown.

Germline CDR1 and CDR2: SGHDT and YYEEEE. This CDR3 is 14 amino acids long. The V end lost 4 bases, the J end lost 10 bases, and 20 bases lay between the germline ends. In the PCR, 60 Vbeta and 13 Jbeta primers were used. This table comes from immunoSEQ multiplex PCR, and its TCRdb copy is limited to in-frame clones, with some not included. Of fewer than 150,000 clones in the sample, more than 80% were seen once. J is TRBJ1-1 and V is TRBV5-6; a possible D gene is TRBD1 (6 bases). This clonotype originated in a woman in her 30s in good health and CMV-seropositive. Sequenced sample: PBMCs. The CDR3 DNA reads TGTGCCAGCAGCCCCCTCCTGGGGGGGGGCCGAGCTTTCTTT. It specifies CASSPLLGGGRAFF. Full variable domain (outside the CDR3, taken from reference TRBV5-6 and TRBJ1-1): DAGVTQSPTHLIKTRGQQVTLRCSPKSGHDTVSWYQQALGQGPQFIFQYYEEEERQRGNFPDRFSGHQFPNYSSELNVNALLLGDSALYLCASSPLLGGGRAFFGQGTRLTVV.